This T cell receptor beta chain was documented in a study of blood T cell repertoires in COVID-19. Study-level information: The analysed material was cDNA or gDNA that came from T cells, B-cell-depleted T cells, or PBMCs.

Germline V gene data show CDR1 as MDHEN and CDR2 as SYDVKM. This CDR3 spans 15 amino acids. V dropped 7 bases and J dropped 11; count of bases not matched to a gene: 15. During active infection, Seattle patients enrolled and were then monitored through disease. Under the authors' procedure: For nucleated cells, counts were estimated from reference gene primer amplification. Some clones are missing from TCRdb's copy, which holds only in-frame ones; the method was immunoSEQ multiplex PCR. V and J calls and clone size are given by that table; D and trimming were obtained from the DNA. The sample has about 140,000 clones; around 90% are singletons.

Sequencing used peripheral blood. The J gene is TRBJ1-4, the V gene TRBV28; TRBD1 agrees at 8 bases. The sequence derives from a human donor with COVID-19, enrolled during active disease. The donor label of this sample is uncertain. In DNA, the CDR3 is TGTGCCAGCACCCCACCAGCAGGGGGCGTGGGGAAACTGTTTTTT. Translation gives CASTPPAGGVGKLFF.